This TCR beta chain was recovered during a study of blood T cell repertoires in COVID-19. About the study: Researchers got acute and convalescent COVID-19 samples from the United States, Italy and Spain. T cells, B-cell-depleted T cells, or PBMCs provided the cDNA or gDNA that served as material.

This clone was observed once. The CDR3 extends over 16 amino acids. The V gene end was trimmed by 2 bases and the J gene end by 4 bases; junction bases not matched to a gene: 3. From germline, CDR1 is MNHEY and CDR2 SVGEGT. Per the study methods: Researchers report that nucleated cell counts were estimated from reference gene primer amplification. Sequencing was performed with immunoSEQ multiplex PCR; in TCRdb, only in-frame clones are kept and a portion is missing. V, J and clone size reflect that table, while D and trimming were determined from the DNA. The sample lists 60,000 to 75,000 clones; more than 75% were seen once.

The receptor was derived from a human donor in a cohort sampled during active COVID-19. The chain links TRBV6-2 or TRBV6-3 to TRBJ2-2, with TRBD2 identical over 11 bases. Material: peripheral blood. CDR3 DNA: TGTGCCAGCAGTTACGTAGCGGGAGGGCTCACCGGGGAGCTGTTTTTT. Encoded protein: CASSYVAGGLTGELFF.